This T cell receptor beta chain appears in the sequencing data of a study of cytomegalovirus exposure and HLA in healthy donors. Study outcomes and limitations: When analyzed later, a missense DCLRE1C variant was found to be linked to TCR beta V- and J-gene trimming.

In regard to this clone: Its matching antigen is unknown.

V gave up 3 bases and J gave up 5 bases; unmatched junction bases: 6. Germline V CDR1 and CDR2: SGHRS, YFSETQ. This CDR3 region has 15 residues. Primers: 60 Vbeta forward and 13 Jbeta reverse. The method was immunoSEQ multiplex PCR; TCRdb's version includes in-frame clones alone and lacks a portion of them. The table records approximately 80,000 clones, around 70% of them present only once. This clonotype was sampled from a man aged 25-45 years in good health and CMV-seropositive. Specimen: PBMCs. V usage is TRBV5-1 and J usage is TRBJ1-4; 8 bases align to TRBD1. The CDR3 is CASSSGRGLNEKLFF. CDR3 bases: TGCGCCAGCAGCTCTGGCAGGGGGCTAAATGAAAAACTGTTTTTT.